What follows is one T cell receptor (beta chain) and its context. Only one count was recorded for this clone. This receptor's antigen is unknown. No clone much larger than this one lies a single base away; base qualities are absent. TCRbeta CDR3 regions were amplified from genomic DNA using the immunoSEQ Assay, a bias-controlled multiplex PCR. The study's processing was this. The number of nucleated cells in each sample was estimated from the amplification of reference gene primers within the assay. Sequence reads were collapsed and filtered to measure the absolute abundance of every unique TCRbeta CDR3 rearrangement. For each sample, productive Simpson clonality was calculated by taking the square root of Simpson's diversity index across productive rearrangements. As stored in TCRdb, this immuneACCESS dataset retains in-frame rearrangements with V and J assigned. A fraction of the clones does not appear; measured against another copy, unresolved V genes explain less than half of the discrepancy, and the remainder lacks a known reason. V, J and clone size derive from that table, while D and trimming were established from the DNA sequence. This sample lists approximately 130,000 clones; 75% to 90% were detected once. The ten largest make up approximately 2.3% of the sample.

The data originate from a study of blood T cell repertoires in COVID-19 (dated by TCRdb to 2020 to 2021). Background for the entire study: Samples covering the acute and convalescent phases of COVID-19 were provided by collaborators in the United States, Italy and Spain. The material from the prospective study consisted of cDNA or gDNA derived from T cells, B-cell-depleted T cells, or PBMCs. Deeply sampled blood TCRbeta repertoires from subjects exposed to, actively infected with, or recovered from COVID-19 were included in the dataset. The repertoires were released in a freely available public database intended as a resource for research on the immune response to SARS-CoV-2. The samples were drawn from the first 160 participants of the ongoing ImmuneRACE study and from 1,254 subjects provided by 6 global collaborators. A de-identified subject ID, COVID-19 status, age in years and sex were almost always included in the sample metadata. Where available, HLA class I and class II types were taken from metadata supplied by the sample provider and were not determined by assay-based typing.

The germline V gene (reference sequence) supplies CDR1 GTSNPN and CDR2 SVGIG. The junction shows trimming of 3 bases on V and 2 bases on J, and the gene matches do not reach 9 bases of it. Measured from the cysteine to the phenylalanine, the CDR3 is 15 residues long. Only the CDR3 part of the read is kept: 45 bases, read in frame from the first base. Participants in the prospective study were enrolled through a virtual design, were aged about 18 to 89 years, and lived in 24 United States geographic areas. Cohort assignment in the prospective study relied on participant-reported clinical history from a screening survey and a study questionnaire. Recovered participants in ImmuneRACE Cohort 3 were defined by two consecutive negative NP/OP PCR tests, clearance by a healthcare professional, or resolution of symptoms. Mobile phlebotomists in the prospective study collected whole blood, serum and a nasopharyngeal or oropharyngeal swab from every participant. Additional blood draws and questionnaires over a 2-month period could optionally be provided by prospective study participants. Prospective study blood samples were shipped either frozen or at room temperature before DNA extraction.

Broad study findings and their caveats: Clinical and demographic metadata were provided uncurated, with the amount varying by source and participant.

The material sequenced was PBMCs or T cells enriched from blood (not recorded which). The sequence joins TRBV30 to TRBJ1-1; a stretch of 7 junction bases matches TRBD1. The origin of this receptor is a woman aged 50 to 60 who had recovered from COVID-19. The CDR3 loop reads CAWREKGQLNTEAFF. The DNA reads TGTGCCTGGAGGGAAAAGGGACAGTTAAACACTGAAGCTTTCTTT.